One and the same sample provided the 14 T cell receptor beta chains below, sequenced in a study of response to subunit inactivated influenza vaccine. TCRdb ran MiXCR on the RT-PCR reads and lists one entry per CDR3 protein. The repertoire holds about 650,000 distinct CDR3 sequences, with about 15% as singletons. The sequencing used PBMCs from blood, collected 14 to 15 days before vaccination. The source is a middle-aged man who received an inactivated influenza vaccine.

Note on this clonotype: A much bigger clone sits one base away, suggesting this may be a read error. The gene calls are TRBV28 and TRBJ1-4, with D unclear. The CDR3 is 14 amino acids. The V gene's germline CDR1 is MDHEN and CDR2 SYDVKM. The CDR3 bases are TGTGCCAGCAGTGGTGGGCCAACTAATGAAAAACTGTTATTT. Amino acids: CASSGGPTNEKLLF.

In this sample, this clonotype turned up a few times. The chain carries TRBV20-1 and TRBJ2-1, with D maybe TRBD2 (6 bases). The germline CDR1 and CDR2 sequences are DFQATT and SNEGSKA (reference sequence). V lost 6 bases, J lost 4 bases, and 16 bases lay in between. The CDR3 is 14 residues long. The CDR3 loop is CSATAAGRYNEQFF. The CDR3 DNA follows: TGCAGTGCCACCGCCGCGGGGCGGTACAATGAGCAGTTCTTC.

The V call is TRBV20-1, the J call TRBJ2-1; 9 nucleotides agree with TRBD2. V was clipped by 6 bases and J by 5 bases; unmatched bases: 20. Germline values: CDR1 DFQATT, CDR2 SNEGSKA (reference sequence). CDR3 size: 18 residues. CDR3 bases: TGCAGTGCGGGGTCGGGGACTAGCTCCGGGAGGATTAACAATGAGCAGTTCTTC. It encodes CSAGSGTSSGRINNEQFF.

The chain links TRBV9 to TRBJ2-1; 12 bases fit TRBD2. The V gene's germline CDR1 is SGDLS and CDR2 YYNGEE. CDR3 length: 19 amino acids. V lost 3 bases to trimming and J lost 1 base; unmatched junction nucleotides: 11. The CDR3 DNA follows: TGTGCCAGCAGCGCCCTCCCTAGCGGGAGGGCCCGTTCCTACAATGAGCAGTTCTTC. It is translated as CASSALPSGRARSYNEQFF.

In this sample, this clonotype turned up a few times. CDR3 loop: CASSPAGANYGYTF. The CDR3 DNA sequence: TGCGCCAGCAGCCCCGCCGGTGCTAACTATGGCTACACCTTC. The V call is TRBV4-3, the J call TRBJ1-2, with unresolved D. The V and J ends lost 4 bases and 0 bases respectively, with 9 bases between them. CDR1 is LGHNA and CDR2 is YSLEER in the germline V gene. The CDR3 is 14 residues long.

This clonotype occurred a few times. CDR3 coding DNA: TGTGCCAGCAGGCAGGGGGCGAGCAATCAGCCCCAGCATTTT. Translation gives CASRQGASNQPQHF. The rearrangement uses TRBV2 and TRBJ1-5, with 8 bases lining up with TRBD1. The CDR3 consists of 14 residues. Germline CDR1 is SNHLY and CDR2 is FYNNEI. The V segment lost 6 bases and the J segment 1 base; nucleotides outside the gene matches: 2.

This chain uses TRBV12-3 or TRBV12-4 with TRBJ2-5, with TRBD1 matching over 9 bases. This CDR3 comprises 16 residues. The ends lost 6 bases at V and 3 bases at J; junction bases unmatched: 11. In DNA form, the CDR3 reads TGTGCCAGCAGGCCTAGCCCGGGACAGGGAGAAGAGACCCAGTACTTC. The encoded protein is CASRPSPGQGEETQYF.

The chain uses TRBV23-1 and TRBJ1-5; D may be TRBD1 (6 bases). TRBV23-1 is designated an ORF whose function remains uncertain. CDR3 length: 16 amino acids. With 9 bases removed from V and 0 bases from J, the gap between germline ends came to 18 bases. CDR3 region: CARAAGASSSNQPQHF. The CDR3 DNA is TGCGCCAGAGCGGCGGGGGCATCTTCTAGCAATCAGCCCCAGCATTTT.

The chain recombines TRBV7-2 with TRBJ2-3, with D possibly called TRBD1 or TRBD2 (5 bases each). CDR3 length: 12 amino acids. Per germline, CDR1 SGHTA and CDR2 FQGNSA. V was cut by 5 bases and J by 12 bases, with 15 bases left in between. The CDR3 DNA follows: TGTGCCAGCAGCAAGGGAGAGGACACCCAGTATTTT. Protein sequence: CASSKGEDTQYF.

The DNA of the CDR3 is TGTGCCAGCAGCACAGGGGACGAGACCCAGTACTTC. Translating gives CASSTGDETQYF. The chain combines TRBV7-6 with TRBJ2-5, with 7 bases fitting TRBD1. V trimming: 5 bases; J trimming: 5 bases; junction bases outside the gene matches: 2. Germline loops: CDR1 SGHVS, CDR2 FNYEAQ. This CDR3 spans 12 amino acids.

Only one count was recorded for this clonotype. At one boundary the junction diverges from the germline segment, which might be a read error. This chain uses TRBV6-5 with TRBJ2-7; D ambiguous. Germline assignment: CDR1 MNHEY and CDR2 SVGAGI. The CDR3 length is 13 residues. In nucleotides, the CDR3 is TGTGCCAGCAGTTACTCGGTCACCTACGAGCAGCACTTC. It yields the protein CASSYSVTYEQHF.

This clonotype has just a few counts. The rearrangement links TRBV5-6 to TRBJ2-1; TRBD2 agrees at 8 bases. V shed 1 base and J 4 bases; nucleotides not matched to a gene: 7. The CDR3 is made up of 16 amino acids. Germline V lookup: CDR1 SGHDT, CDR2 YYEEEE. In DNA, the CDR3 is TGTGCCAGCAGCTTGATAAGGACTAGCAGATACAATGAGCAGTTCTTC. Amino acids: CASSLIRTSRYNEQFF.

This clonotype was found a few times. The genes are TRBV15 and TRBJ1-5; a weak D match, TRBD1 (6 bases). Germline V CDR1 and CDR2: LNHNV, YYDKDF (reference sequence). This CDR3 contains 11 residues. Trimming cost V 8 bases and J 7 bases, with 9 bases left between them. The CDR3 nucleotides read TGTGCCACCGGGACAAGGCAGCCCCAGCATTTT. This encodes CATGTRQPQHF.

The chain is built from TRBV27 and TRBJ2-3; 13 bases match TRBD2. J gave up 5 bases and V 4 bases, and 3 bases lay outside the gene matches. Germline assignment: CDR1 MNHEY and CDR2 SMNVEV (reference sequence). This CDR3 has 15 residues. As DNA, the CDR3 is TGTGCCAGCAGTTCAGGACTAGCGGGGGAAGATACGCAGTATTTT. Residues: CASSSGLAGEDTQYF.